This TCR beta chain came from a study of blood T cell repertoires in COVID-19. Method: immunoSEQ multiplex PCR; TCRdb's copy keeps in-frame clones and lacks some. The repertoire holds about 150,000 clones, with roughly 84% as singletons. This TCR was recovered from a woman aged 45-65 years who had been exposed to COVID-19. What was sequenced was PBMCs or T cells enriched from blood (not recorded which).

CDR3 sequence (DNA): TGTGCCAGCAGCCACCGGAGGGCCGTTCGAGAGACCCAGTACTTC. Protein: CASSHRRAVRETQYF. V usage is TRBV3-1 (or the pseudogene TRBV3-2) and J usage is TRBJ2-5; maybe TRBD2 (6 bases). CDR1 is LGHDT and CDR2 is YNNKEL in the germline V gene (reference sequence). The CDR3 length is 15 residues. V lost 3 bases to trimming and J lost 4 bases, with 15 bases between them.